These 32 T cell receptor beta chains originate from one sample sequenced in a study of regulatory T cells in long-lasting Graves disease (dated by TCRdb to the early 2020s). Per the publication, the time point label means: newly diagnosed GD, antithyroid drugs for less than 3 months. RNA was extracted from PBMCs in TRIzol for both TCR sequencing and RNA sequencing. The library relied on multiplex PCR. These reads were obtained on an Illumina HiSeq 4000. iRepertoire HTBI primers and Arm-PCR amplification of CDR3 regions were used to construct TCR beta libraries. TCRdb trimmed public reads at Q25 via fastp, called clones via MiXCR and kept in-frame beta chains. Duplicate CDR3 protein sequences are folded into a single record with the most common DNA and genes. The sample profile shows about 430,000 distinct CDR3 sequences; 14% to 15% of them were found once. The biggest ten clones account for approximately 7.8% of the sample.

The sample was also reused in another study, on T cells in Graves' hyperthyroidism and ophthalmopathy.

The sequencing used peripheral blood mononuclear cells (PBMCs), collected at new diagnosis, from a patient treated with antithyroid drugs. Every receptor here comes from a woman aged 40 to 50 with Graves disease. Donor details come from another sample of the same person, matched by shared clones.

This clonotype occurred many times. The J gene is TRBJ1-3, the V gene TRBV7-3, with D perhaps matching TRBD1 (5 bases). CDR1 is SGHTA and CDR2 is FQGTGA in the germline V gene. The CDR3 is 14 residues long. V shed 5 bases and J shed 2 bases, with 10 bases lying between them. CDR3: CASSHGATGNTIYF. The CDR3 nucleotides read TGTGCCAGCAGCCACGGGGCGACTGGAAACACCATATATTTT. Full variable domain (rest looked up from reference TRBV7-3 and TRBJ1-3): GAGVSQTPSNKVTEKGKYVELRCDPISGHTALYWYRQSLGQGPEFLIYFQGTGAADDSGLPNDRFFAVRPEGSVSTLKIQRTERGDSAVYLCASSHGATGNTIYFGEGSWLTVV.

The chain uses TRBV6-5 and TRBJ2-1; 7 bases fit TRBD2. This CDR3 is built from 15 residues. J was trimmed by 5 bases and V by 2 bases; bases with no gene match: 6. Germline V gene lookup returns CDR1 MNHEY and CDR2 SVGAGI. This CDR3 is CASSYTRTSNNEQFF. In DNA form, the CDR3 reads TGTGCCAGCAGTTACACACGGACTAGTAACAATGAGCAGTTCTTC.

This clonotype showed up many times. The chain joins TRBV7-9 to TRBJ2-5; 7 positions match TRBD1. This CDR3 comprises 14 residues. After removal of 5 bases from V and 2 bases from J, the junction contained 5 bases not matched to a gene. Germline CDR1 SEHNR, CDR2 FQNEAQ (reference sequence). The CDR3 region is CASSMDRLQETQYF. DNA for the CDR3: TGTGCCAGCAGCATGGACAGGCTTCAAGAGACCCAGTACTTC.

This CDR3 is CSASPAGPNEKLFF. CDR3 coding DNA: TGCAGTGCTAGCCCCGCGGGGCCTAATGAAAAACTGTTTTTT. The V gene is TRBV20-1, the J gene TRBJ1-4; weak D call: TRBD1 (5 bases). The CDR3 is made up of 14 amino acids. CDR1 is DFQATT and CDR2 is SNEGSKA in the germline V gene (reference sequence). V was trimmed by 3 bases and J by 3 bases, leaving 11 bases between them.

At least ten counts were recorded for this clonotype. This chain links TRBV11-3 with TRBJ2-1; D possibly corresponds to TRBD2 (5 bases). The germline V gene encodes CDR1 SGHNT and CDR2 YENEEA. Between the trimmed V and J ends, which lost 1 base and 0 bases, there was a span of 7 bases. The CDR3 is 15 residues long. For the CDR3, the DNA is TGTGCCAGCAGCTTAGCGGGATTCTCCTACAATGAGCAGTTCTTC. It translates to CASSLAGFSYNEQFF.

The chain employs TRBV19 and TRBJ2-7; 10 bases are shared with TRBD2. Germline V gives CDR1 LNHDA, CDR2 SQIVND (reference sequence). This CDR3 is 14 amino acids long. After removal of 6 bases from V and 6 bases from J, the junction contained 8 bases not matched to a gene. CDR3 region: CASSSTSGVGEQYF. CDR3 bases: TGTGCCAGTAGCAGTACTAGCGGGGTTGGCGAGCAGTACTTC.

For this clonotype: A read error is the likely source, as a far larger clone sits one nucleotide away. The rearrangement joins TRBV11-3 to TRBJ1-1, with 7 bases that match TRBD1. The CDR3 length is 17 residues. The trim removed 3 bases at V and 6 bases at J, leaving 16 bases unmatched. The V gene's germline CDR1 is SGHNT and CDR2 YENEEA. The CDR3 region is CASSLGEGQPEEAEAFF. The CDR3 nucleotides read TGTGCCAGCAGCTTGGGGGAGGGACAGCCGGAGGAGGCTGAAGCTTTCTTT.

The sample holds many counts of this clonotype. The chain recombines TRBV28 with TRBJ2-7, with unresolved D. Germline CDR1 and CDR2: MDHEN and SYDVKM. The V end lost 7 bases, the J end lost 7 bases, and 17 bases lay between the germline ends. This CDR3 region has 13 residues. The CDR3 spells CASTTFGPREQYF. The CDR3 DNA reads as TGTGCCAGCACCACTTTCGGGCCAAGGGAGCAGTACTTC.

This clonotype appeared many times. The V gene is TRBV5-5, the J gene TRBJ2-7, with D tentatively TRBD2 (6 bases). Germline V gene sequence: CDR1 SGHKS, CDR2 YYEKEE (reference sequence). V was cut by 2 bases and J by 7 bases, with 19 bases left in between. There are 15 residues in the CDR3. This CDR3 reads CASSFTGVPMREQYF. CDR3 sequence (DNA): TGTGCCAGCAGCTTTACGGGAGTCCCCATGAGGGAGCAGTACTTC.

This clonotype was found many times. This chain links TRBV12-3 or TRBV12-4 with TRBJ2-3, with TRBD2 matching over 9 bases. This CDR3 contains 15 residues. Germline trimming cut 4 bases from V and 2 bases from J; bases unmatched to any gene: 4. This chain's CDR3 is CASSSLAGDTDTQYF. The CDR3 DNA is TGTGCCAGCAGTTCATTAGCGGGAGACACAGATACGCAGTATTTT.

This clonotype was detected many times. V and J are TRBV3-1 and TRBJ1-2; D is ambiguous. Germline-derived CDR1 and CDR2 are LGHDT and YNNKEL (reference sequence). Trimming cost V 0 bases and J 4 bases, with 9 bases left between them. The CDR3 contains 14 residues. The CDR3 region is CASSQEGLVYGYTF. The CDR3 nucleotides are TGTGCCAGCAGCCAAGAGGGTCTCGTCTATGGCTACACCTTC.

In the case of this clonotype: It may be a read error: a sequence one base away is much more abundant. This chain links TRBV13 with TRBJ2-1; 10 nucleotides agree with TRBD1. Germline V gene lookup returns CDR1 PRHDT and CDR2 FYEKMQ (reference sequence). The CDR3 consists of 15 residues. The CDR3 nucleotides are TGTGCCAGCAGCTCAGGGACAGGGGACTACAATGGGCAGTTCTTC. Its translation is CASSSGTGDYNGQFF.

This clonotype was picked up many times. The V call is TRBV20-1, the J call TRBJ2-7, with a possible D match to TRBD2 (6 bases). CDR3 length equals 14 residues. V was cut by 0 bases and J by 2 bases, with 11 bases left in between. Germline CDR1 and CDR2: DFQATT and SNEGSKA (reference sequence). CDR3 amino acids: CSAREPGVAYEQYF. The CDR3 nucleotides are TGCAGTGCTAGAGAACCGGGAGTGGCCTACGAGCAGTACTTC.

Note on this clonotype: A read error may explain this, as a much larger clone is one base away. The chain links TRBV7-8 to TRBJ1-1; tentative D call: TRBD1 (6 bases). From germline, CDR1 is SGHVS and CDR2 FQNEAQ. There are 15 residues in the CDR3. This CDR3 reads CASSLLLGGGTEGFF. The CDR3 nucleotides read TGTGCCAGCAGCCTACTCCTAGGGGGAGGCACTGAAGGTTTCTTT.

To note about this clonotype: This may be a read error, as it is one base from a much larger clone. V and J are TRBV28 and TRBJ1-3; maybe TRBD1 (6 bases). Germline V gene sequence: CDR1 MDHEN, CDR2 SYDVKM. The CDR3 loop spans 17 amino acids. CDR3 bases: TGTGCCGGCAGTTTAGGGGGACACAGCTTCTCTGGAAACACCATATATTTT. Its translation: CAGSLGGHSFSGNTIYF.

The J gene is TRBJ2-7, the V gene TRBV19; a possible D gene is TRBD1 (6 bases). The CDR3 covers 14 residues. The V gene lost 6 bases and the J gene lost 4 bases, with 16 bases spanning the gap. Germline V lookup: CDR1 LNHDA, CDR2 SQIVND (reference sequence). The CDR3 sequence is CASSAAQGLYEQYF. The CDR3 nucleotides read TGTGCCAGTAGCGCGGCGCAGGGGTTATACGAGCAGTACTTC.

Ten or more counts support this clonotype. The chain combines TRBV12-3 or TRBV12-4 with TRBJ1-2; TRBD1 might be the D (6 bases). This CDR3 has 14 amino acids. Trimming shortened V by 6 bases and J by 4 bases, and 15 bases separated the two germline ends. CDR3 sequence reads: CASSAGHGPYGYTF. CDR3 sequence (DNA): TGTGCCAGCAGCGCGGGACACGGGCCCTATGGCTACACCTTC.

This rearrangement joins TRBV9 to TRBJ2-3; D is unclear. The germline V gene encodes CDR1 SGDLS and CDR2 YYNGEE. The V and J ends lost 3 bases and 4 bases respectively, with 15 bases between them. The CDR3 covers 15 residues. CDR3 DNA sequence: TGTGCCAGCAGCGACGTCCGCGGAAGGGCAGATACGCAGTATTTT. It specifies CASSDVRGRADTQYF.

In this sample, this clonotype turned up many times. The gene calls are TRBV5-1 and TRBJ2-1; unclear D gene. Trimming shortened V by 4 bases and J by 7 bases, and 15 bases separated the two germline ends. The length of the CDR3 is 14 residues. Germline V gene data show CDR1 as SGHRS and CDR2 as YFSETQ. The CDR3, as DNA: TGCGCCAGCAGCGAAACGGGTTTCGGGAATGAGCAGTTCTTC. As protein: CASSETGFGNEQFF. The full variable domain, in which reference TRBV5-1 and TRBJ2-1 provide the parts outside the CDR3, is KAGVTQTPRYLIKTRGQQVTLSCSPISGHRSVSWYQQTPGQGLQFLFEYFSETQRNKGNFPGRFSGRQFSNSRSEMNVSTLELGDSALYLCASSETGFGNEQFFGPGTRLTVL.

This clonotype was seen repeatedly, ten times or more. This chain links TRBV24-1 with TRBJ2-2, with 8 positions matching TRBD1. This CDR3 contains 16 residues. V lost 3 bases to trimming and J lost 2 bases; unmatched junction nucleotides: 4. Germline V gene data show CDR1 as KGHDR and CDR2 as SFDVKD. Here the CDR3 reads CATSDAGQGNTGELFF. The CDR3 DNA reads as TGTGCCACCAGTGATGCAGGACAGGGAAACACCGGGGAGCTGTTTTTT.

This clonotype was counted at least ten times. The chain carries TRBV6-1 and TRBJ2-5; 9 nucleotides match TRBD2. Looked up from germline, CDR1 is MNHNS and CDR2 is SASEGT. The CDR3 contains 14 residues. J was trimmed by 4 bases and V by 6 bases; bases with no gene match: 6. As DNA, the CDR3 is TGTGCCAGCAGCTTATTGACTAGCGGAGAGACCCAGTACTTC. It is translated as CASSLLTSGETQYF.

This clonotype has at least ten counts. The chain has TRBV11-3 and TRBJ2-7; either TRBD1 or TRBD2 may fit D (5 bases each). This CDR3 spans 13 amino acids. Germline V gives CDR1 SGHNT, CDR2 YENEEA. The V gene lost 5 bases and the J gene lost 3 bases, with 11 bases spanning the gap. CDR3 sequence: CASSARDGYEQYF. The CDR3 DNA reads TGTGCCAGCAGCGCCAGGGACGGCTACGAGCAGTACTTC.

This clonotype was seen only a few times. This chain joins TRBV7-9 and TRBJ1-3; D ambiguous. This CDR3 comprises 14 residues. Trimming removed 2 bases at V and 0 bases at J, with 5 bases between. Germline V CDR1 and CDR2: SEHNR, FQNEAQ (reference sequence). The CDR3 region is CASSLRYSGNTIYF. The CDR3 DNA is TGTGCCAGCAGCTTAAGGTACTCTGGAAACACCATATATTTT.

The table lists this clonotype with many counts. CDR3 in DNA: TGTGCCATCAGTGTGGGACAGGGCTCAAACTATGGCTACACCTTC. Protein sequence: CAISVGQGSNYGYTF. The V call is TRBV10-3, the J call TRBJ1-2, with 9 bases matching TRBD1. The germline CDR1 and CDR2 sequences are ENHRY and SYGVKD. The length of the CDR3 is 15 residues. After removal of 4 bases from V and 2 bases from J, the junction contained 5 bases not matched to a gene.

With regard to this clonotype: This likely reflects a read error, since a far larger clone is one base away. The V call is TRBV5-5, the J call TRBJ2-7; D is ambiguous. Per the germline V gene, CDR1 is SGHKS and CDR2 is YYEKEE (reference sequence). The length of the CDR3 is 12 residues. CDR3 protein: CASSRDRYERYF. CDR3 in DNA: TGTGCCAGCAGCCGAGACCGCTACGAGCGGTACTTC.

A word on this clonotype: A read error may explain this, as a much larger clone is one base away. The chain combines TRBV7-9 with TRBJ1-4, with D tentatively TRBD1 (5 bases). Germline V gene lookup returns CDR1 SEHNR and CDR2 FQNEAQ (reference sequence). The CDR3 covers 16 residues. V was trimmed by 5 bases and J by 5 bases, leaving 18 bases between them. The DNA for the CDR3 is TGTGCCAGCAGCCCGAGTTGCGGGGGAAACAATGAAAAACTGTTTTTT. Translated, it gives CASSPSCGGNNEKLFF.

This chain links TRBV6-1 with TRBJ1-1; D unclear. The CDR3 sequence is 18 residues long. Germline V gene sequence: CDR1 MNHNS, CDR2 SASEGT. Trimming took 7 bases from V and 1 from J, leaving 25 bases between them. In nucleotides, the CDR3 is TGTGCCAGCACCCTTGAGGGCGGCACAACCATTACGAACACTGAAGCTTTCTTT. It is translated as CASTLEGGTTITNTEAFF.

At least ten counts were recorded for this clonotype. The J gene is TRBJ2-3, the V gene TRBV10-3, with 7 bases lining up with TRBD2. The germline V gene has CDR1 ENHRY and CDR2 SYGVKD. The CDR3 is 14 amino acids. The V segment lost 0 bases and the J segment 4 bases; nucleotides outside the gene matches: 1. This chain's CDR3 is CAISESLAADTQYF. In DNA form, the CDR3 reads TGTGCCATCAGTGAGTCCCTAGCGGCAGATACGCAGTATTTT.

The gene calls are TRBV2 and TRBJ1-2; D is unresolved. The CDR3 is 16 amino acids. The V end was cut by 1 base, the J end by 5 bases, with 17 bases between. Germline lookup yields CDR1 SNHLY and CDR2 FYNNEI. The CDR3 region is CASSEERRPAGYGYTF. The CDR3 DNA reads as TGTGCCAGCAGTGAAGAAAGACGCCCGGCGGGATATGGCTACACCTTC. Variable domain in full (rest from reference TRBV2 and TRBJ1-2): EPEVTQTPSHQVTQMGQEVILRCVPISNHLYFYWYRQILGQKVEFLVSFYNNEISEKSEIFDDQFSVERPDGSNFTLKIRSTKLEDSAMYFCASSEERRPAGYGYTFGSGTRLTVV.

The chain links TRBV19 to TRBJ1-6; no reliable D call. Deletions cut 0 bases from V and 5 bases from J, with 8 bases between. Germline values: CDR1 LNHDA, CDR2 SQIVND (reference sequence). The CDR3 consists of 15 residues. CDR3 amino acids: CASSIDLHHNSPLHF. The CDR3 nucleotides are TGTGCCAGTAGTATAGATCTCCATCATAATTCACCCCTCCACTTT.

This clonotype turned up a few times. The genes are TRBV20-1 and TRBJ2-2; the D is unclear. The CDR3 is 13 amino acids. CDR1 and CDR2 (germline): DFQATT, SNEGSKA (reference sequence). Between the trimmed V and J ends, which lost 3 bases and 4 bases, there was a span of 9 bases. CDR3 region: CSARVGSTGELFF. CDR3 DNA sequence: TGCAGTGCTAGGGTTGGCAGCACCGGGGAGCTGTTTTTT.

This clonotype was seen at least ten times. The gene calls are TRBV29-1 and TRBJ2-3; D call uncertain. Trimming shortened V by 6 bases and J by 0 bases, and 10 bases separated the two germline ends. From germline, CDR1 is SQVTM and CDR2 ANQGSEA. The CDR3 runs 13 residues. Here the CDR3 reads CSVMGESTDTQYF. DNA of the CDR3: TGCAGCGTGATGGGCGAAAGCACAGATACGCAGTATTTT.